Listed here are 7 T cell receptor beta chains from one sample, sequenced in a study of cytomegalovirus exposure and HLA in healthy donors. Primers: 60 Vbeta forward and 13 Jbeta reverse. Generated by immunoSEQ multiplex PCR, the TCRdb table keeps only in-frame clones and is missing some. The sample includes about 180,000 clones, about 78% seen only once; the top ten take 2% to 2.5%. The sequenced sample was PBMCs. The receptors originated from a man in his fifties or sixties in good health and CMV-seronegative.

V gene TRBV29-1 combines with J gene TRBJ2-3; D gene uncertain. CDR1 is SQVTM, CDR2 ANQGSEA, per germline. The CDR3 loop spans 11 amino acids. The germline V and J ends were trimmed by 8 bases and 5 bases, with 11 bases remaining between them. For the CDR3, the DNA is TGCAGCTACTTTGTCATAGATACGCAGTATTTT. Translating it yields CSYFVIDTQYF.

This rearrangement joins TRBV29-1 to TRBJ2-3, with D tentatively TRBD1 (5 bases). The germline V and J ends were trimmed by 7 bases and 3 bases, with 11 bases remaining between them. The CDR3 spans 12 residues. CDR1 and CDR2 from the germline V gene are SQVTM and ANQGSEA. The CDR3 here is CSAQGVTDTQYF. In DNA form, the CDR3 reads TGCAGCGCTCAAGGGGTTACAGATACGCAGTATTTT.

The V call is TRBV6-1, the J call TRBJ2-6; the D gene is possibly TRBD1 (6 bases). From germline, CDR1 is MNHNS and CDR2 SASEGT. This CDR3 contains 15 residues. V was clipped by 4 bases and J by 0 bases, with 7 bases between them. CDR3 DNA sequence: TGTGCCAGCAGTGGACAGGCCTCTGGGGCCAACGTCCTGACTTTC. Translating gives CASSGQASGANVLTF.

This chain connects TRBV13 to TRBJ2-2; 8 nucleotides align to TRBD1. Per the germline V gene, CDR1 is PRHDT and CDR2 is FYEKMQ (reference sequence). This CDR3 contains 15 residues. The V gene end was trimmed by 5 bases and the J gene end by 5 bases; junction bases not matched to a gene: 7. The CDR3 reads CASSTGDRPTGELFF. The CDR3 coding sequence is TGTGCCAGCAGCACAGGGGACAGGCCTACCGGGGAGCTGTTTTTT.

The chain is built from TRBV2 and TRBJ2-5; D possibly corresponds to TRBD2 (6 bases). This CDR3 is 16 amino acids long. Germline lookup yields CDR1 SNHLY and CDR2 FYNNEI. Trimming removed 6 bases from V and 0 bases from J, with 17 bases in between. Written as DNA, the CDR3 is TGTGCCAGCAGGAGGCTAGCGAAGGGTTACCAAGAGACCCAGTACTTC. Amino acids: CASRRLAKGYQETQYF.

The chain is built from TRBV4-3 and TRBJ2-3; D ambiguous. Trimming removed 1 base from V and 3 bases from J, with 11 bases in between. The CDR3 is made up of 15 amino acids. Germline V gives CDR1 LGHNA, CDR2 YSLEER. The CDR3: CASSQGSGITDTQYF. The CDR3 DNA reads TGCGCCAGCAGCCAAGGTAGTGGTATTACAGATACGCAGTATTTT.

This clone showed up just a few times. V is TRBV27 and J is TRBJ2-3; 8 bases are a match to TRBD1. The junction had 8 bases not matched to a gene; V was cut back by 5 bases and J by 4 bases. The length of the CDR3 is 15 residues. Germline V gives CDR1 MNHEY, CDR2 SMNVEV (reference sequence). CDR3 sequence: CASSATGTGPDTQYF. The DNA for the CDR3 is TGTGCCAGCAGTGCAACCGGGACAGGACCAGATACGCAGTATTTT.